A selection of T cell receptor beta chains follows, all from one sample in a study of CD8+CD57+ T cells in acquired aplastic anemia. Via MiXCR, TCRdb re-called the reads, giving one row per CDR3 protein. The data contain about 180,000 distinct CDR3 sequences, approximately 49% of them singletons. Sequencing was done on a sample of sorted CD4+, CD8+, or CD8+CD57+ T cells (not recorded which) from PBMCs. Every receptor here comes from a human donor in good health. The CDR3 runs from the conserved cysteine through the conserved F or W. The D gene is left open where the match is weak. Clone size is not always given. Where it is, it says once, few, many or a class for expanded clones.

J gene,clone size,D gene,V gene,CDR3 protein,CDR3 DNA
TRBJ1-1,once,-,TRBV7-9,CASSLLGGGSTEAFF,TGTGCCAGCAGCTTACTGGGTGGCGGGTCGACTGAAGCTTTCTTT
TRBJ1-5,many,TRBD1,TRBV10-3,CAISDTGGNQPQHF,TGTGCCATCAGTGATACAGGGGGCAATCAGCCCCAGCATTTT
TRBJ2-3,-,-,TRBV27,CASSLFPGRGTDTQYF,TGTGCCAGCAGTTTATTCCCGGGACGGGGTACAGATACGCAGTATTTT
TRBJ1-1,-,-,TRBV4-1,CASSQDRQGGEAFF,TGCGCCAGCAGCCAAGATCGGCAGGGTGGTGAAGCTTTCTTT
TRBJ1-1,-,-,TRBV7-9,CASPSADTEAFF,TGTGCCAGCCCTTCCGCGGACACTGAAGCTTTCTTT
TRBJ1-5,many,-,TRBV20-1,CSARDYGRGTLNQPQHF,TGCAGTGCTAGAGATTATGGGCGGGGGACTCTCAATCAGCCCCAGCATTTT
TRBJ2-3,many,TRBD2,TRBV20-1,CSARLPLAGGADTQYF,TGCAGTGCTAGACTCCCACTAGCGGGAGGCGCAGATACGCAGTATTTT
TRBJ1-5,many,-,TRBV20-1,CSASGRGQPQHF,TGCAGTGCTAGTGGGCGGGGTCAGCCCCAGCATTTT
TRBJ1-2,many,-,TRBV19,CASYPTGRDYGYTF,TGTGCCAGTTACCCTACAGGGCGGGACTATGGCTACACCTTC
TRBJ1-1,few,-,TRBV2,CASSGRGPEAFF,TGTGCCAGCAGTGGCCGGGGCCCTGAAGCTTTCTTT
TRBJ1-5,-,-,TRBV7-9,CASSYNKDQPQHF,TGTGCCAGCAGCTACAACAAGGATCAGCCCCAGCATTTT
TRBJ1-1,-,-,TRBV6-5,CASSYSGVGDTEAFF,TGTGCCAGCAGTTACTCCGGGGTTGGAGACACTGAAGCTTTCTTT
TRBJ1-2,-,TRBD1,TRBV30,CAWSALGTENYGYTF,TGTGCCTGGAGTGCTTTGGGGACAGAGAACTATGGCTACACCTTC
TRBJ1-1,-,TRBD1,TRBV4-1,CASSLGDRGLERTEAFF,TGCGCCAGCAGCCTAGGGGACAGGGGGCTGGAGAGGACTGAAGCTTTCTTT
TRBJ2-5,-,-,TRBV2,CASSLAVLKQETQYF,TGTGCCAGCAGCTTAGCGGTCCTTAAACAAGAGACCCAGTACTTC
TRBJ2-2,-,TRBD2,TRBV11-2,CASSASPGLAGRTGELFF,TGTGCCAGCAGCGCCAGCCCTGGGCTAGCGGGACGAACCGGGGAGCTGTTTTTT
TRBJ1-5,many,TRBD1,TRBV20-1,CSAPRADSGGYGNQPQHF,TGCAGTGCACCGCGCGCCGATTCAGGGGGCTACGGCAATCAGCCCCAGCATTTT
TRBJ1-2,-,TRBD1,TRBV6-4,CASRGTGLGGYTF,TGTGCCAGCAGAGGGACAGGGTTGGGTGGCTACACCTTC
TRBJ2-3,many,TRBD2,TRBV20-1,CSARSPQTSGRTDTQYF,TGCAGTGCTAGGTCCCCCCAGACTAGCGGAAGGACAGATACGCAGTATTTT
TRBJ1-1,many,TRBD1,TRBV20-1,CSAPTTGQLNTEAFF,TGCAGTGCTCCTACCACGGGACAGCTGAACACTGAAGCTTTCTTT
TRBJ1-5,few,-,TRBV28,CASSSDQPQHF,TGTGCCAGCAGTTCCGATCAGCCCCAGCATTTT
TRBJ1-4,-,-,TRBV11-3,CASSLDRGSEKLFF,TGTGCCAGCAGCTTAGATAGGGGAAGTGAAAAACTGTTTTTT
TRBJ1-1,-,-,TRBV20-1,CSASERGTEAFF,TGCAGTGCTAGCGAAAGGGGCACTGAAGCTTTCTTT
TRBJ1-6,many,TRBD1,TRBV6-1,CASRDREDSPLHF,TGTGCCAGCAGGGACAGGGAGGATTCACCCCTCCACTTT
TRBJ1-2,few,-,TRBV20-1,CSARHPGANYGYTF,TGCAGTGCTAGGCATCCGGGAGCTAACTATGGCTACACCTTC